This T cell receptor (beta chain) was sequenced for a study of blood T cell repertoires in COVID-19. Profiled with immunoSEQ multiplex PCR; TCRdb holds only in-frame clones, not every one. The sample records under 30,000 clones, around 89% being singletons. This clone has only a few counts. Germline CDR1 is SGHTA and CDR2 is FQGNSA. Deletions cut 1 base from V and 7 bases from J, with 14 bases between. CDR3 length: 15 residues. The chain couples TRBV7-2 to TRBJ1-5; no clear D. This receptor was taken from a human donor in a cohort sampled during active COVID-19. Sample: peripheral blood. The CDR3 DNA follows: TGTGCCAGCAGCTTAGGGGTGGGTGGAGGGCAGCCCCAGCATTTT. Residues: CASSLGVGGGQPQHF.